Sequencing of this TCR beta chain was carried out in a study of CD8+CD57+ T cells in acquired aplastic anemia (dated by TCRdb to the late 2010s). Concerning the study at large: On average, sorted CD4+ and CD8+ cells yielded around 3.5 ug of extracted DNA, with a range of roughly 0.19 to 27.4 ug. For healthy donor samples, the average read count was about 10.8 million for CD4+ cells and 11 million to 14 million for CD8+ cells. Points the paper makes about the study in general: Although 25 to 30 CD8+ CDR3 sequences were shared by patients and controls, these sequences appeared highly expressed in patients and within the immunodominant clones of patients. Between patients and healthy controls, no significant difference in CD8+ Simpson's diversity was found (P=0.060).

As for this clonotype: There is no known antigen for this receptor. The sample holds no much larger clone one base away, and base qualities are not on file.

Genomic DNA served as template for TCR beta VDJ combination and CDR3 sequence profiling. An Illumina HiSeq 2000 was the platform used for TCR repertoire sequencing. As for the original processing: TRBV/TRBJ rearrangement plots, CDR3 size and DJ length profiles, and Simpson's diversity index were used to assess repertoires. The most abundant DNA sequence in the deep sequencing data was defined as the immunodominant clone. CDR3 amino acid sequences were checked for sharing across subjects and were also compared against the VDJdb database and published repertoires. In-frame beta chains were kept once TCRdb had trimmed the public reads at Q25 with fastp and called clones with MiXCR. Each record represents a unique CDR3 protein, reported with the most common genes and DNA among its rows. TCRdb assigned the V and J calls; the authors' analysis was not used. Across this sample there are some 170,000 distinct CDR3 sequences, with roughly 45% seen only once. The top ten clones comprise about 1.1% of the sample.

Inclusive of the bounding cysteine and phenylalanine, the CDR3 is 18 residues long. Of all the DNA, just the CDR3 is kept, 54 bases in frame from base 1. V is clipped by 4 bases and J by 6 bases, and the sequence between their germline boundaries is 30 bases long. The germline V gene (reference sequence) yields DFQATT for CDR1 and SNEGSKA for CDR2. In this study, sorted CD4+ and CD8+ T cells from the blood of healthy subjects and of severe aplastic anemia patients had their TCR repertoires deep-sequenced. Ficoll-Paque density gradient centrifugation was used to isolate peripheral blood mononuclear cells. Before DNA was extracted, CD4+ and CD8+ T cells were sorted using either FACS or magnetic beads.

The rearrangement combines TRBV20-1 with TRBJ1-1; tentative D gene TRBD1, with 6 bases matching. Sequenced: sorted CD4+, CD8+, or CD8+CD57+ T cells (not recorded which) from PBMCs. The clonotype comes from a human donor in good health. In nucleotides, the sequence is TGCAGTGCTAAGAAACAGGGAGGCGGGGGCGATGATAGTCCTGAAGCTTTCTTT. It specifies CSAKKQGGGGDDSPEAFF.